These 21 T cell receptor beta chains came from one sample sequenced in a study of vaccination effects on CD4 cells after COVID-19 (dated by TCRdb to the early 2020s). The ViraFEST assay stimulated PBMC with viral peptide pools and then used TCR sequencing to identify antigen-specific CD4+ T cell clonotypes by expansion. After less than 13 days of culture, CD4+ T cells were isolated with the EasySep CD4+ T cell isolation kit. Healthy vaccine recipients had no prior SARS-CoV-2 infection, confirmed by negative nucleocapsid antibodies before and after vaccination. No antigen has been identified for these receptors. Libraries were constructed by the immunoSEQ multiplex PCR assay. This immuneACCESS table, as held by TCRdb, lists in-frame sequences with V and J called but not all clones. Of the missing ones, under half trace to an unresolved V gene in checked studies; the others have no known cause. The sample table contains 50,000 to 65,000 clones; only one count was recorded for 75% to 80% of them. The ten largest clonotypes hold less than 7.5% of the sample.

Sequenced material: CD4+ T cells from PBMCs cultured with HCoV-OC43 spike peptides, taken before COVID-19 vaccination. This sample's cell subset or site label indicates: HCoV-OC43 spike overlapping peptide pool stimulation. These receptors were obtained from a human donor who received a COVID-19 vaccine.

This CDR3 is CASRRGSRDTDTQYF. The CDR3 DNA reads as TGTGCCAGCAGGCGCGGGAGTCGAGACACAGATACGCAGTATTTT. The chain combines TRBV6-5 with TRBJ2-3; TRBD2 matches at 7 bases. Trimming at V came to 6 bases and at J to 2 bases, leaving 8 bases not matched to a gene. Germline CDR1 MNHEY, CDR2 SVGAGI. The CDR3 has 15 amino acids.

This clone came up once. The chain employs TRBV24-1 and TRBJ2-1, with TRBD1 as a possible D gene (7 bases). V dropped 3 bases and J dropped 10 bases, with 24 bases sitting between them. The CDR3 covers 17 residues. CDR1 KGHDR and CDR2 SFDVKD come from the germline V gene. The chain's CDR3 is CATSDGPWTGGGGEQFF. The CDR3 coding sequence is TGTGCCACCAGTGATGGACCTTGGACAGGAGGAGGGGGAGAGCAGTTCTTC.

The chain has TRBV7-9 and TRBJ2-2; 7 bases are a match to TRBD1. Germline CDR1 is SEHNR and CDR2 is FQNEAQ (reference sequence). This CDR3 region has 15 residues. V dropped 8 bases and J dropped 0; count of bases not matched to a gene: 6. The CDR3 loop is CASLRGQANTGELFF. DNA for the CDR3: TGTGCCAGCCTCAGAGGACAGGCGAACACCGGGGAGCTGTTTTTT.

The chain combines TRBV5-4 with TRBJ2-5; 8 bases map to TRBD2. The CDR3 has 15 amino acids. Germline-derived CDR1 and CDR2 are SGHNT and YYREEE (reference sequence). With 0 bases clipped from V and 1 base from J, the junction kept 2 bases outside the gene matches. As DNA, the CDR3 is TGTGCCAGCAGCTTGGCTGGACTAGCCCAAGAGACCCAGTACTTC. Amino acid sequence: CASSLAGLAQETQYF.

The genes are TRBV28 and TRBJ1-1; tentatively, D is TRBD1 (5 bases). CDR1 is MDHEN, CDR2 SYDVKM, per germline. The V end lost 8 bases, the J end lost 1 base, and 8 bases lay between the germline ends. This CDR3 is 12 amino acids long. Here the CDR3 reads CASLGGNTEAFF. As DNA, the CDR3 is TGTGCCAGCCTCGGGGGGAACACTGAAGCTTTCTTT. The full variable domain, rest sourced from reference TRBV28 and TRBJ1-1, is DVKVTQSSRYLVKRTGEKVFLECVQDMDHENMFWYRQDPGLGLRLIYFSYDVKMKEKGDIPEGYSVSREKKERFSLILESASTNQTSMYLCASLGGNTEAFFGQGTRLTVV.

CDR3 protein: CASSPRLAGGGEAFF. DNA of the CDR3: TGTGCCAGCTCACCACGACTAGCGGGGGGAGGTGAAGCTTTCTTT. The chain uses TRBV18 and TRBJ1-1, with D tentatively TRBD1 (5 bases). Trimming pared 1 base from V and 7 bases from J, leaving 16 bases between. The CDR3 has 15 amino acids. Germline CDR1 is KGHSH and CDR2 is LQKENI.

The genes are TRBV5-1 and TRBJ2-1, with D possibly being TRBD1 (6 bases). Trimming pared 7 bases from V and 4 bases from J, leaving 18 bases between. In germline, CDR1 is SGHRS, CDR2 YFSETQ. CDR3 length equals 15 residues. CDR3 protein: CASVPTGPEYNEQFF. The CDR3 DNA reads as TGCGCCAGCGTACCAACAGGGCCGGAGTACAATGAGCAGTTCTTC.

The CDR3 reads CASSPRGGTEAFF. Written as DNA, the CDR3 is TGTGCCAGCAGCCCGCGAGGGGGCACTGAAGCTTTCTTT. The V and J genes are TRBV7-3 and TRBJ1-1; D is possibly TRBD1 (6 bases). CDR1 is SGHTA and CDR2 is FQGTGA in the germline V gene. V lost 5 bases and J lost 4, with 11 bases in between. This CDR3 is built from 13 residues.

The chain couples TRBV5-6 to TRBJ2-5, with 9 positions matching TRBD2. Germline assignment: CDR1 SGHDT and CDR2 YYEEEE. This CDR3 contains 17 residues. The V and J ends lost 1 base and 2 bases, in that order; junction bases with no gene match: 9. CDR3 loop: CASSLPTSGGPQETQYF. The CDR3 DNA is TGTGCCAGCAGCTTGCCGACGAGCGGGGGGCCTCAAGAGACCCAGTACTTC. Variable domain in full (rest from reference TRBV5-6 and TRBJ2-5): DAGVTQSPTHLIKTRGQQVTLRCSPKSGHDTVSWYQQALGQGPQFIFQYYEEEERQRGNFPDRFSGHQFPNYSSELNVNALLLGDSALYLCASSLPTSGGPQETQYFGPGTRLLVL.

This CDR3 reads CASSRDRGYEQYV. The CDR3 DNA reads as TGTGCCAGCAGCCGAGATAGGGGTTACGAGCAGTACGTC. This chain joins TRBV6-5 and TRBJ2-7; D perhaps matches TRBD1 (5 bases). Deletions cut 6 bases from V and 4 bases from J, with 13 bases between. The germline gives CDR1 MNHEY, CDR2 SVGAGI. CDR3 length: 13 amino acids.

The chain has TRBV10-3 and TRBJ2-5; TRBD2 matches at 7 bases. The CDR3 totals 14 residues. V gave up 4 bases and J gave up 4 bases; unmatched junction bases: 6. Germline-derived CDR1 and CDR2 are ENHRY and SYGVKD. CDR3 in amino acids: CAISAAGSGETQYF. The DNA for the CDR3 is TGTGCCATCAGTGCAGCGGGGTCTGGAGAGACCCAGTACTTC.

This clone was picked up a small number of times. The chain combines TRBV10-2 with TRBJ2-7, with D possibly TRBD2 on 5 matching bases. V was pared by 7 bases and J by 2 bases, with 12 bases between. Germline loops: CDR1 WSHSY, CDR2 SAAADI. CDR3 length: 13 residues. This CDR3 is CASMSSPAYEQYV. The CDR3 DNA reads TGCGCCAGCATGTCTAGCCCTGCCTACGAGCAGTACGTC.

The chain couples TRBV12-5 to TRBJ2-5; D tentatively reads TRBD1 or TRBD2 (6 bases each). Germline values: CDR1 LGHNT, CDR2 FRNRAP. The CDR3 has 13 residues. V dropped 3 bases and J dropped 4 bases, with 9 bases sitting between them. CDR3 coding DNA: TGTGCTAGTGGTTTTTCGGGGGCAGAGACCCAGTACTTC. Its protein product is CASGFSGAETQYF.

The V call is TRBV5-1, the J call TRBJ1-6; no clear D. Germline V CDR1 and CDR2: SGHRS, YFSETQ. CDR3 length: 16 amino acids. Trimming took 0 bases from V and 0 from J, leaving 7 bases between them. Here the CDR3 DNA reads TGCGCCAGCAGCTTGGCCGGGAGCTCCTATAATTCACCCCTCCACTTT. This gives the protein CASSLAGSSYNSPLHF. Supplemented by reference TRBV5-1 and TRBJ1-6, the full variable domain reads KAGVTQTPRYLIKTRGQQVTLSCSPISGHRSVSWYQQTPGQGLQFLFEYFSETQRNKGNFPGRFSGRQFSNSRSEMNVSTLELGDSALYLCASSLAGSSYNSPLHFGNGTRLTVT.

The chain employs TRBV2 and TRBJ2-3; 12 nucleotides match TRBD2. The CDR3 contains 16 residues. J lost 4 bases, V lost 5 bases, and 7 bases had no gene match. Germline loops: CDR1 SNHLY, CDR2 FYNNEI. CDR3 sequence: CASSSAPSGGADTQYF. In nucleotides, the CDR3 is TGTGCCAGCAGTTCCGCCCCTAGCGGGGGGGCAGATACGCAGTATTTT.

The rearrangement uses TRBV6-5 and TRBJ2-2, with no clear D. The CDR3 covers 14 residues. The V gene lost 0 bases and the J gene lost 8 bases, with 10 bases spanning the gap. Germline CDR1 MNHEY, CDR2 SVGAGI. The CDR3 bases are TGTGCCAGCAGTTACTCCCCAGTGCGGGGGGAGCTGTTTTTT. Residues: CASSYSPVRGELFF.

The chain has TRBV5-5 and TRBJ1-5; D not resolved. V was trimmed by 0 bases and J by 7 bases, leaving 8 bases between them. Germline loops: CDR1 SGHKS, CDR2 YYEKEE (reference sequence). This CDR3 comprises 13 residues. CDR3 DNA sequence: TGTGCCAGCAGCTTGGTAGCCGAACAGCCCCAGCATTTT. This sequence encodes CASSLVAEQPQHF. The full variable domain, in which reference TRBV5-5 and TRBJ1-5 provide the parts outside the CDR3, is DAGVTQSPTHLIKTRGQQVTLRCSPISGHKSVSWYQQVLGQGPQFIFQYYEKEERGRGNFPDRFSARQFPNYSSELNVNALLLGDSALYLCASSLVAEQPQHFGDGTRLSIL.

This chain's CDR3 is CAISELGVRGGYTF. Written as DNA, the CDR3 is TGTGCCATCAGCGAACTCGGGGTACGGGGTGGCTACACCTTC. The V and J genes are TRBV10-3 and TRBJ1-2, with D unclear. The germline V gene has CDR1 ENHRY and CDR2 SYGVKD. Trimming cost V 6 bases and J 7 bases, with 18 bases left between them. The CDR3 runs 14 residues.

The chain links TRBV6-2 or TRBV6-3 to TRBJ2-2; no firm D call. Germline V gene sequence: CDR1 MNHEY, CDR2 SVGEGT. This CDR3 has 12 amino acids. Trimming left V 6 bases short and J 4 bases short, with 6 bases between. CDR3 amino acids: CASSDVTGELFF. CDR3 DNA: TGTGCCAGCAGCGACGTCACCGGGGAGCTGTTTTTT.

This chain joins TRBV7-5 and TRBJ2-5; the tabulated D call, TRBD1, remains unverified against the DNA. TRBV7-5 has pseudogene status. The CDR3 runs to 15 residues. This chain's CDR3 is CARSPGRQGRRTQYF. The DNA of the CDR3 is TGTGCCAGAAGCCCCGGAAGACAGGGTCGGAGGACCCAGTACTTC.

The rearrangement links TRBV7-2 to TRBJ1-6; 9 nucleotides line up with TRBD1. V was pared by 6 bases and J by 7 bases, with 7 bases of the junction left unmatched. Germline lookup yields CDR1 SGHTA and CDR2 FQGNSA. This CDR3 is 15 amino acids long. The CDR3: CASRLRDRENSPLHF. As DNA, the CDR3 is TGTGCCAGCAGACTCCGGGACAGGGAAAATTCACCCCTCCACTTT.